This T cell receptor beta chain was profiled in a study of early T cells in non-severe SARS-CoV-2 infection. Overall study context: From unsorted whole blood, bulk RNA was sequenced, and the chains remained unpaired.

Germline loops: CDR1 DFQATT, CDR2 SNEGSKA (reference sequence). The CDR3 is 14 amino acids. Trimming took 1 base from V and 8 from J, leaving 16 bases between them. Tagging with unique molecular identifiers was applied to individual cDNA molecules. TCRdb called the 5' RACE reads again in MiXCR, with one record for every CDR3 protein. Here the sample spans about 64,000 distinct CDR3 sequences, roughly 5% being singletons. At least ten counts were recorded for this clonotype. The antigen remains unidentified. Broader study findings: Database matching using VDJdb favored anti-spike CD8 responses, with private and CD4 specificities left missing.

The chain recombines TRBV20-1 with TRBJ2-3, with unresolved D. Sequenced sample: whole blood. The TCR was taken from an adult who was a healthcare worker with PCR-confirmed SARS-CoV-2 infection or an uninfected control (not recorded which). CDR3 amino acids: CSARAPDSIGTQYF. CDR3 nucleotides: TGCAGTGCTAGAGCCCCTGACTCGATAGGTACGCAGTATTTT.